The 15 T cell receptor beta chains in this list originate from one sample, sequenced in a study of T cell changes during pregnancy in multiple sclerosis. Generated by immunoSEQ multiplex PCR, the TCRdb table keeps only in-frame clones and is missing some. Seen here are approximately 28,000 clones, approximately 81% observed once, and the top ten hold around 8%. The sequencing here drew on CD8+ T cells from peripheral blood mononuclear cells, taken after pregnancy. The origin of the receptors is a female donor with multiple sclerosis, enrolled in a pregnancy study.

This clone has at least ten counts. The rearrangement links TRBV4-2 to TRBJ2-3; the match to TRBD2 covers 9 bases. This CDR3 has 16 residues. Germline CDR1 is LGHNA and CDR2 is YNFKEQ. The V gene end was trimmed by 0 bases and the J gene end by 4 bases; junction bases not matched to a gene: 5. Here the CDR3 DNA reads TGTGCCAGCAGCCAAGATCGGCGGGGGGGCCCAGATACGCAGTATTTT. Translated: CASSQDRRGGPDTQYF.

This sequence joins TRBV21-1 and TRBJ2-7; the table's D call, TRBD1, has no DNA check behind it. TRBV21-1 is designated a pseudogene. The length of the CDR3 is 13 residues. CDR3 nucleotides: TGTGCCAGCAGCCTTTTGGACAGTTACGAGCAGTACTTC. Its protein product is CASSLLDSYEQYF.

By proportion, this clone is medium-sized (0.01 to 0.1%). The chain couples TRBV7-9 to TRBJ1-1; 8 bases agree with TRBD1. Germline V lookup: CDR1 SEHNR, CDR2 FQNEAQ (reference sequence). Losses at the gene ends were 5 bases for V and 3 bases for J; bases not matched to a gene: 14. The CDR3 covers 17 residues. The CDR3 here is CASSPRTGNAVDTEAFF. The CDR3 bases are TGTGCCAGCAGCCCCCGGACAGGGAATGCTGTGGACACTGAAGCTTTCTTT.

V and J are TRBV2 and TRBJ2-7, with 11 bases aligning to TRBD1. V lost 8 bases and J lost 3; bases outside the gene matches: 3. Germline CDR1 reads SNHLY; CDR2 reads FYNNEI. This CDR3 comprises 13 residues. CDR3 coding DNA: TGTGCCAGCCGGACAGGGGGCTTCTACGAGCAGTACTTC. Translation: CASRTGGFYEQYF.

V usage is TRBV2 and J usage is TRBJ2-5; 8 bases fit TRBD1. The CDR3 extends over 15 amino acids. Germline-derived CDR1 and CDR2 are SNHLY and FYNNEI. Trimming at V came to 9 bases and at J to 5 bases, leaving 14 bases not matched to a gene. CDR3: CARRGVSRGHETQYF. CDR3 in DNA: TGTGCCAGGAGGGGTGTGAGCAGGGGGCATGAGACCCAGTACTTC.

The count of this clone is one. This chain uses TRBV27 with TRBJ2-7; a possible D gene is TRBD1 (5 bases). Germline assignment: CDR1 MNHEY and CDR2 SMNVEV (reference sequence). Deletions cut 7 bases from V and 5 bases from J, with 15 bases between. This CDR3 is 13 amino acids long. Written as DNA, the CDR3 is TGTGCCAGCATCGGGCAGGGTCTAGACGAGCAGTACTTC. It yields the protein CASIGQGLDEQYF.

By its share, this clone is medium-sized. V and J are TRBV6-4 and TRBJ2-3, with 16 positions matching TRBD2. V shed 6 bases, J shed 3 bases, and the junction held 6 bases outside the gene matches. The CDR3 is made up of 17 amino acids. Germline-derived CDR1 and CDR2 are MRHNA and SNTAGT. The CDR3 loop reads CASSPGLAGGSTDTQYF. In DNA form, the CDR3 reads TGTGCCAGCAGCCCGGGACTAGCGGGGGGGTCGACAGATACGCAGTATTTT.

J is TRBJ2-7 and V is TRBV4-1; a possible D gene is TRBD2 (6 bases). With 3 bases removed from V and 9 bases from J, the gap between germline ends came to 21 bases. CDR3 length: 15 residues. From germline, CDR1 is MGHRA and CDR2 YSYEKL. In nucleotides, the CDR3 is TGCGCCAGCAGCCAGGGGACTGGACACTATCTAGGGCAGTACTTC. Translated, it gives CASSQGTGHYLGQYF.

A few counts support this clone. This chain uses TRBV10-1 with TRBJ1-1; 7 bases fit TRBD1. This CDR3 region has 16 residues. CDR1 is WNHNN and CDR2 is SYGVQD in the germline V gene (reference sequence). V lost 6 bases and J lost 0; bases outside the gene matches: 10. Here the CDR3 reads CASREPGQTLNTEAFF. Written as DNA, the CDR3 is TGCGCCAGCAGGGAACCGGGACAGACGCTGAACACTGAAGCTTTCTTT.

The rearrangement links TRBV9 to TRBJ1-1, with D possibly TRBD1 on 6 matching bases. Trimming stripped 0 bases from V and 4 bases from J, with 16 bases between. The CDR3 runs to 16 residues. Germline V gene lookup returns CDR1 SGDLS and CDR2 YYNGEE. CDR3 residues: CASSVGAGVMGTEAFF. The CDR3 region has the DNA TGTGCCAGCAGCGTAGGGGCAGGGGTCATGGGCACTGAAGCTTTCTTT.

The chain uses TRBV5-1 and TRBJ2-1, with 13 bases lining up with TRBD2. Germline trimming cut 2 bases from V and 6 bases from J; bases unmatched to any gene: 5. Germline V gene lookup returns CDR1 SGHRS and CDR2 YFSETQ. CDR3 size: 16 residues. CDR3 sequence: CASSFWTSGGPNEQFF. The DNA for the CDR3 is TGCGCCAGCAGCTTCTGGACTAGCGGGGGCCCCAATGAGCAGTTCTTC.

This chain uses TRBV7-9 with TRBJ1-2; tentative D call: TRBD1 (5 bases). The CDR3 spans 18 residues. The germline V gene encodes CDR1 SEHNR and CDR2 FQNEAQ (reference sequence). V was cut by 3 bases and J by 4 bases, with 24 bases left in between. The CDR3 sequence: CASSLHFTLTGDSYGYTF. The CDR3 DNA follows: TGTGCCAGCAGCTTGCACTTTACCTTGACGGGGGATAGCTATGGCTACACCTTC.

This chain joins TRBV11-2 and TRBJ1-6; weak D call: TRBD1 (6 bases). There are 15 residues in the CDR3. Germline lookup yields CDR1 SGHAT and CDR2 FQNNGV. Trimming left V 5 bases short and J 4 bases short, with 12 bases between. CDR3 residues: CASSQRGGYNSPLHF. In DNA, the CDR3 is TGTGCCAGCAGCCAAAGGGGGGGGTATAATTCACCCCTCCACTTT.

The V and J genes are TRBV7-8 and TRBJ2-5; weak D call: TRBD2 (5 bases). Germline CDR1 reads SGHVS; CDR2 reads FQNEAQ. The CDR3 loop spans 15 amino acids. Trimming left V 2 bases short and J 7 bases short, with 17 bases between. The CDR3 bases are TGTGCCAGCAGCTTAAAGGGCCCCGGGGTGGGGACCCAGTACTTC. Residues: CASSLKGPGVGTQYF.

The chain recombines TRBV4-1 with TRBJ2-3; no firm D call. The CDR3 is 13 residues long. Germline V gene data show CDR1 as MGHRA and CDR2 as YSYEKL. Trimming cost V 0 bases and J 3 bases, with 4 bases left between them. CDR3 nucleotides: TGCGCCAGCAGCCAAGATCGGACAGATACGCAGTATTTT. As protein: CASSQDRTDTQYF.